Listed below are T cell receptor beta chains from one sample, sequenced in a study of cytomegalovirus exposure and HLA in healthy donors. Data came from immunoSEQ multiplex PCR; TCRdb stores just in-frame clones and leaves some out. The table shows over 75,000 clones, with roughly 9.4% occurring only once. The sequencing sample was made of PBMCs. The receptors derive from a man in his fifties or sixties in good health and CMV-seropositive. The CDR3 runs from the conserved cysteine through the conserved F or W. The order of the fields is clone size, D gene, J gene, V gene, CDR3 DNA, CDR3 protein. D genes are given only for firm matches. Clone size, where shown, is once, few, many, or a class for clones that have expanded.

clone_size: NA; d_call: TRBD1; j_call: TRBJ1-3; v_call: TRBV2; cdr3_nt: TGTGCCAGCAGTGAGGACAGGGGAACCGGAAACACCATATATTTT; cdr3_aa: CASSEDRGTGNTIYF
clone_size: many; d_call: TRBD1; j_call: TRBJ1-4; v_call: TRBV28; cdr3_nt: TGTGCCAGCAGTTCCTCGACAGGGGCAGGAGAAAAACTGTTTTTT; cdr3_aa: CASSSSTGAGEKLFF
clone_size: NA; d_call: NA; j_call: TRBJ2-1; v_call: TRBV30; cdr3_nt: TGTGCCTGGACCCCTGGAGGGAACAATGAGCAGTTCTTC; cdr3_aa: CAWTPGGNNEQFF
clone_size: NA; d_call: TRBD2; j_call: TRBJ2-1; v_call: TRBV30; cdr3_nt: TGTGCCTGGTCCCGGGGGAGCGGGAGCTACAATGAGCAGTTCTTC; cdr3_aa: CAWSRGSGSYNEQFF
clone_size: few; d_call: TRBD2; j_call: TRBJ2-4; v_call: TRBV4-3; cdr3_nt: TGCGCCAGCAGCCAAGATCAGGCGCTAGCGGGAGTCCAAAACATTCAGTACTTC; cdr3_aa: CASSQDQALAGVQNIQYF
clone_size: NA; d_call: NA; j_call: TRBJ1-1; v_call: TRBV5-6; cdr3_nt: TGTGCCAGCAGCTTAGGCAGGCACGAGAACACTGAAGCTTTCTTT; cdr3_aa: CASSLGRHENTEAFF
clone_size: NA; d_call: TRBD1; j_call: TRBJ1-3; v_call: TRBV6-5; cdr3_nt: TGTGCCAGCAGCCCGGACAGGTCTGGAAACACCATATATTTT; cdr3_aa: CASSPDRSGNTIYF
clone_size: NA; d_call: NA; j_call: TRBJ1-3; v_call: TRBV11-2; cdr3_nt: TGTGCCAGCCAGTCTGGAAACACCATATATTTT; cdr3_aa: CASQSGNTIYF
clone_size: NA; d_call: TRBD2; j_call: TRBJ2-7; v_call: TRBV5-1; cdr3_nt: TGCGCCAGCAGCTTGGGATCGGGAGGGCCGGACGAGCAGTACTTC; cdr3_aa: CASSLGSGGPDEQYF
clone_size: few; d_call: TRBD2; j_call: TRBJ2-5; v_call: TRBV7-3; cdr3_nt: TGTGCCAGCAGCTCGTCTTCTGTAGCGGGAGGATTCGAGACCCAGTACTTC; cdr3_aa: CASSSSSVAGGFETQYF
clone_size: few; d_call: TRBD2; j_call: TRBJ2-3; v_call: TRBV4-2; cdr3_nt: TGTGCCAGCAGCCAAGGGGGACTAGCGGGAGTTGCAGATACGCAGTATTTT; cdr3_aa: CASSQGGLAGVADTQYF
clone_size: few; d_call: NA; j_call: TRBJ1-1; v_call: TRBV5-4; cdr3_nt: TGTGCCAGCAGAATAACAGGGAGCACTGAAGCTTTCTTT; cdr3_aa: CASRITGSTEAFF
clone_size: few; d_call: TRBD2; j_call: TRBJ2-3; v_call: TRBV7-2; cdr3_nt: TGTGCCAGCAGCCTCAGACTAGCGGCTAGCACAGATACGCAGTATTTT; cdr3_aa: CASSLRLAASTDTQYF
clone_size: few; d_call: NA; j_call: TRBJ1-1; v_call: TRBV28; cdr3_nt: TGTGCCAGCAGTTTAATCGGCAGGGCCCAAGGCACTGAAGCTTTCTTT; cdr3_aa: CASSLIGRAQGTEAFF
clone_size: NA; d_call: NA; j_call: TRBJ2-3; v_call: TRBV28; cdr3_nt: TGTGCCAGCAGCGCTCCAAACAGGTACGCCTGGCATTTT; cdr3_aa: CASSAPNRYAWHF
clone_size: NA; d_call: NA; j_call: TRBJ2-1; v_call: TRBV11-1; cdr3_nt: TGTGCCAGCAGCAGAGTGAGTAGCTCCTACAATGAGCAGTTCTTC; cdr3_aa: CASSRVSSSYNEQFF
clone_size: NA; d_call: TRBD1; j_call: TRBJ2-4; v_call: TRBV2; cdr3_nt: TGTGCCAGCAGCCACGGACAGGGAAGCCTAATAGCCAAAAACATTCAGTACTTC; cdr3_aa: CASSHGQGSLIAKNIQYF